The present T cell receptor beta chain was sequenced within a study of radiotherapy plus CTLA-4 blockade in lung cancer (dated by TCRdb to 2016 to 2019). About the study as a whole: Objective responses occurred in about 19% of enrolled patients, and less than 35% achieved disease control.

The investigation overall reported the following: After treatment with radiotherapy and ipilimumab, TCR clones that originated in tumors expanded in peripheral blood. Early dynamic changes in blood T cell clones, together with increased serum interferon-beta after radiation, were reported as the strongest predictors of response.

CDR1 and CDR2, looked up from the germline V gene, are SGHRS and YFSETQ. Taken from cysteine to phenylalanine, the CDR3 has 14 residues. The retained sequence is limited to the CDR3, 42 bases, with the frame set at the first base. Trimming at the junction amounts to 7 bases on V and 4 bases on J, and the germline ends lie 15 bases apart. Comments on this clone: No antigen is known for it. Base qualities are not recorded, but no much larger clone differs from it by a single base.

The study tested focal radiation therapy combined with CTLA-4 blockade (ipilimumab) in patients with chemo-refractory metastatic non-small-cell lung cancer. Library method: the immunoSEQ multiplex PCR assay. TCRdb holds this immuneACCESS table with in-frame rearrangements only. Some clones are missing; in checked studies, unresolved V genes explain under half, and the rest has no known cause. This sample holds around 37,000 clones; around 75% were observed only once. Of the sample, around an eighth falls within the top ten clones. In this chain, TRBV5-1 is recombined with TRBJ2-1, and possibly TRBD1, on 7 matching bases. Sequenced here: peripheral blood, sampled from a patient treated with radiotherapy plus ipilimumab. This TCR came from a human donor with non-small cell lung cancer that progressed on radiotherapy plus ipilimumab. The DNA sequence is TGCGCCAGCTCGCGGGACAGCATTTACAATGAGCAGTTCTTC. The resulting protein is CASSRDSIYNEQFF.